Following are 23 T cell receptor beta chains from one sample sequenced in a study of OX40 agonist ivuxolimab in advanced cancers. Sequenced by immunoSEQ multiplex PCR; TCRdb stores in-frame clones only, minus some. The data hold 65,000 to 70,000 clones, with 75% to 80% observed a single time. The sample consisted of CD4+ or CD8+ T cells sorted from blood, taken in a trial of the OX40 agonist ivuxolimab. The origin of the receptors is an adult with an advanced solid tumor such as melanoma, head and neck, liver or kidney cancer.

CDR3 in amino acids: CASRSERSRGGETEAFF. CDR3 in DNA: TGTGCAAGTCGCTCAGAGAGGTCTCGGGGAGGTGAAACTGAAGCTTTCTTT. The rearrangement joins TRBV12-2 to TRBJ1-1. TRBV12-2 is shown as a pseudogene. The CDR3 sequence is 17 residues long.

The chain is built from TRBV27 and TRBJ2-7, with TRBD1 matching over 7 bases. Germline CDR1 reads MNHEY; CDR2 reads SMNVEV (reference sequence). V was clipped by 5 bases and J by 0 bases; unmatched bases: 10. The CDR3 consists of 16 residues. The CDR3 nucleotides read TGTGCCAGCAGTAGAAGACAGGGCTGGATCTCCTACGAGCAGTACTTC. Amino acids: CASSRRQGWISYEQYF.

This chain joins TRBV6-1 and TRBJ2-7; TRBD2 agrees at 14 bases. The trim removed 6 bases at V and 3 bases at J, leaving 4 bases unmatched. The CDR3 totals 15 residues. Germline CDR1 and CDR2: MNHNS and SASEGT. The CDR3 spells CASRPGLAGGYEQYF. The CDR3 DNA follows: TGTGCCAGCAGACCCGGACTAGCGGGAGGCTACGAGCAGTACTTC.

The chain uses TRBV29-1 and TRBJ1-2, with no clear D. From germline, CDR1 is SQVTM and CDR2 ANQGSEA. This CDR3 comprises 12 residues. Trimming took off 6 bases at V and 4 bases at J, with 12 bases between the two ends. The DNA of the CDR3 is TGCAGCGTCCGTCTCGGTAGCTATGGCTACACCTTC. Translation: CSVRLGSYGYTF. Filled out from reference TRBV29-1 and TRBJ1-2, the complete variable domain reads SAVISQKPSRDICQRGTSLTIQCQVDSQVTMMFWYRQQPGQSLTLIATANQGSEATYESGFVIDKFPISRPNLTFSTLTVSNMSPEDSSIYLCSVRLGSYGYTFGSGTRLTVV.

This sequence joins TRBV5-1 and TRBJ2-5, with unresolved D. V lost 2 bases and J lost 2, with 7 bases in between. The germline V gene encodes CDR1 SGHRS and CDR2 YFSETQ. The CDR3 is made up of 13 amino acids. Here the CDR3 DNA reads TGCGCCAGCAGCTTTGAATCTCAAGAGACCCAGTACTTC. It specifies CASSFESQETQYF.

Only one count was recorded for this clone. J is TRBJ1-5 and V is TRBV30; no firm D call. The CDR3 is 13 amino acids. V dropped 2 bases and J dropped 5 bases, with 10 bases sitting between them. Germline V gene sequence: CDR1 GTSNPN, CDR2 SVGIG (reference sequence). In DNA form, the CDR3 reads TGTGCCTGGAGTACTGGGATTGATCAGCCCCAGCATTTT. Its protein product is CAWSTGIDQPQHF.

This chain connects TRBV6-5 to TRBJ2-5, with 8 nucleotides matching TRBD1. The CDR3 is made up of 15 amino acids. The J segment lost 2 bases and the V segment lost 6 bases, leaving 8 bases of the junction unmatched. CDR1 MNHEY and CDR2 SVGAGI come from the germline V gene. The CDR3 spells CASRRTGTGQETQYF. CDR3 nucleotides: TGTGCCAGCAGGAGGACAGGGACGGGACAAGAGACCCAGTACTTC.

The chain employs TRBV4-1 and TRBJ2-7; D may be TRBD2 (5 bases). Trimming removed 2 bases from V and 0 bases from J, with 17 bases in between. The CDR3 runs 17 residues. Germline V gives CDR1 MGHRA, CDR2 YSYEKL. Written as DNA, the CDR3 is TGCGCCAGCAGCCAAATGGCCTTGGGAGACGGCTCCTACGAGCAGTACTTC. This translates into CASSQMALGDGSYEQYF.

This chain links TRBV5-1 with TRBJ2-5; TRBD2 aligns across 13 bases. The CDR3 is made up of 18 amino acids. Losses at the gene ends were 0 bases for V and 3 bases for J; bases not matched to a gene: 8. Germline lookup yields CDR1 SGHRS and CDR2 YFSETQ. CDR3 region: CASSLATGLAGMEETQYF. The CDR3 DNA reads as TGCGCCAGCAGCTTGGCCACGGGACTAGCGGGAATGGAAGAGACCCAGTACTTC.

The DNA of the CDR3 is TGTGCCAGTAGTGAAAGCTTTGGCTACACCTTC. This sequence encodes CASSESFGYTF. The chain employs TRBV19 and TRBJ1-2; D ambiguous. CDR1 is LNHDA, CDR2 SQIVND, per germline (reference sequence). This CDR3 is built from 11 residues. The V and J ends lost 5 bases and 7 bases respectively, with 8 bases between them.

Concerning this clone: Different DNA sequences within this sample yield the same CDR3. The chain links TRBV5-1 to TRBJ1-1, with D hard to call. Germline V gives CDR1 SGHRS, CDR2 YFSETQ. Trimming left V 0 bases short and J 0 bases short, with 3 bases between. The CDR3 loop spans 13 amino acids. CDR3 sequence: CASSLGMNTEAFF. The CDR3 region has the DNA TGCGCCAGCAGCTTGGGAATGAACACTGAAGCTTTCTTT.

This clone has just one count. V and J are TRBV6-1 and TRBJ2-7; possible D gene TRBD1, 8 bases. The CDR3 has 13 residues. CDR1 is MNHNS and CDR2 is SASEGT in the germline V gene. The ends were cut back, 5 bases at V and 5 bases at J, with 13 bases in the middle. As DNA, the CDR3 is TGTGCCAGCAGTTTACAGGGGGGGGACGAGCAGTACTTC. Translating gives CASSLQGGDEQYF.

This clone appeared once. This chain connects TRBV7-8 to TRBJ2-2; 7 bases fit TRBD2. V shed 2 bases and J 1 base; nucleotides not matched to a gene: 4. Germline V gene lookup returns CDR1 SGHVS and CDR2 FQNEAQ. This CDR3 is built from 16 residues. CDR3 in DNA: TGTGCCAGCAGCTTATTCGCTAGCGGGAACACCGGGGAGCTGTTTTTT. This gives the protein CASSLFASGNTGELFF.

The CDR3 here is CASSPFQMNTEAFF. CDR3 DNA: TGTGCCAGCTCACCATTCCAGATGAACACTGAAGCTTTCTTT. The rearrangement links TRBV18 to TRBJ1-1; D unclear. This CDR3 contains 14 residues. Trimming cost V 2 bases and J 0 bases, with 7 bases left between them. Germline V gene lookup returns CDR1 KGHSH and CDR2 LQKENI.

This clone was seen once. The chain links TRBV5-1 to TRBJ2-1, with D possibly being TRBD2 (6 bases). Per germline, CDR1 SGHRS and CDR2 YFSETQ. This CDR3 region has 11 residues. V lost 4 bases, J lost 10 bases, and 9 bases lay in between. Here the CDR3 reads CASSGEVEQFF. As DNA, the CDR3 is TGCGCCAGCAGCGGGGAGGTGGAGCAGTTCTTC.

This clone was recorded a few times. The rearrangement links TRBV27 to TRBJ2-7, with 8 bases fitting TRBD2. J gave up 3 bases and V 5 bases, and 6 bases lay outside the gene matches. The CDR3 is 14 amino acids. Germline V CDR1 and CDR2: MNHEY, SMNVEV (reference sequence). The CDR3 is CASSRYGGGYEQYF. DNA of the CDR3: TGTGCCAGCAGTCGCTACGGGGGGGGCTACGAGCAGTACTTC.

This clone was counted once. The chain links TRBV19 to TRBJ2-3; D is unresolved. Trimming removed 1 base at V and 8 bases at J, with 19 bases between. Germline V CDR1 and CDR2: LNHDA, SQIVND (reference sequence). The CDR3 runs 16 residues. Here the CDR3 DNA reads TGTGCCAGTAGTATAGTACTGGAGCCCACAGAAGGTACGCAGTATTTT. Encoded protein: CASSIVLEPTEGTQYF.

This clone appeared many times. For the CDR3, the DNA is TGCAGTGCCTCCGTGGAGACCCAGTACTTC. This encodes CSASVETQYF. The chain employs TRBV20-1 and TRBJ2-5; D is undetermined. Germline V gene data show CDR1 as DFQATT and CDR2 as SNEGSKA (reference sequence). The V end lost 6 bases, the J end lost 5 bases, and 7 bases lay between the germline ends. This CDR3 is 10 amino acids long.

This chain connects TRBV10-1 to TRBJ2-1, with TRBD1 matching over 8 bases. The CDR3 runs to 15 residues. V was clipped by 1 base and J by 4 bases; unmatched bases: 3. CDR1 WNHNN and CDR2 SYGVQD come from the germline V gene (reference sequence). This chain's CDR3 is CASSEWTGNYNEQFF. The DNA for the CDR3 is TGCGCCAGCAGTGAGTGGACAGGGAATTACAATGAGCAGTTCTTC.

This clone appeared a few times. The DNA of the CDR3 is TGTGCCAGCAGTTACTCGAGGTACTTGAACACTGAAGCTTTCTTT. Translation: CASSYSRYLNTEAFF. The V call is TRBV6-5, the J call TRBJ1-1, with D uncertain. This CDR3 spans 15 amino acids. V gave up 0 bases and J gave up 0 bases, with 8 bases separating them. In germline, CDR1 is MNHEY, CDR2 SVGAGI.

CDR3 protein: CASSRTGVGSQPQHF. The CDR3, as DNA: TGTGCCAGCAGCCGGACAGGGGTTGGGAGTCAGCCCCAGCATTTT. The chain links TRBV5-8 to TRBJ1-5, with 9 nucleotides matching TRBD1. J gave up 6 bases and V 4 bases, and 8 bases lay outside the gene matches. From germline, CDR1 is SGHTS and CDR2 YDEGEE. CDR3 length equals 15 residues.

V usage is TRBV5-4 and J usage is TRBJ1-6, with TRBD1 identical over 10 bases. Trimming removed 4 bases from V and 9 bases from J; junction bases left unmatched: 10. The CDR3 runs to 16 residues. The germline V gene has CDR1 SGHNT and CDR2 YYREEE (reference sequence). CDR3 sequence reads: CASSAPGTGDTSPLHF. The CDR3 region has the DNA TGTGCCAGCAGCGCACCCGGGACAGGGGATACTTCACCCCTCCACTTT.

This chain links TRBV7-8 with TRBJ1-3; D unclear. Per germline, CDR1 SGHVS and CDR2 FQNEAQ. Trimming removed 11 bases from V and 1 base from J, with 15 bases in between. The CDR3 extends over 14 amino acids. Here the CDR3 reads CAGSSERSGNTIYF. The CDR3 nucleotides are TGTGCCGGATCCTCGGAGCGGTCTGGAAACACCATATATTTT.